Listed here are 15 T cell receptor beta chains from one sample, sequenced in a study of blood T cell repertoires in COVID-19 (dated by TCRdb to 2018 to 2020). Libraries were constructed by the immunoSEQ multiplex PCR assay. Not all clones reach the TCRdb copy of this immuneACCESS table, which keeps in-frame sequences only. Checked studies attribute under half of the gap to unresolved V genes and leave the rest unexplained. Across this sample there are about 360,000 clones, with 70% to 90% seen only once. The ten top clones hold less than 9% of the sample. The specimen was peripheral blood. These receptor sequences come from a woman aged 55-69 years with COVID-19, enrolled during active disease.

This chain joins TRBV5-6 and TRBJ2-7; 9 bases fit TRBD1. CDR1 is SGHDT, CDR2 YYEEEE, per germline. The CDR3 is made up of 14 amino acids. After removal of 7 bases from V and 1 base from J, the junction contained 6 bases not matched to a gene. CDR3 sequence (DNA): TGTGCCAGCTTCGGACAGGGGTTGTCCTACGAGCAGTACTTC. Residues: CASFGQGLSYEQYF.

The rearrangement links TRBV24-1 to TRBJ2-3; D perhaps matches TRBD1 (5 bases). V gave up 3 bases and J gave up 5 bases, with 8 bases separating them. CDR3 size: 13 residues. Germline CDR1 reads KGHDR; CDR2 reads SFDVKD. CDR3 loop: CATSDPGQDTQYF. CDR3 nucleotide sequence: TGTGCCACCAGTGATCCCGGACAAGATACGCAGTATTTT.

The chain is built from TRBV13 and TRBJ2-7; D may be TRBD2 (5 bases). Trimming pared 5 bases from V and 2 bases from J, leaving 13 bases between. The CDR3 contains 14 residues. Germline V gives CDR1 PRHDT, CDR2 FYEKMQ (reference sequence). The CDR3 nucleotides read TGTGCCAGCAGCCTGGTCCAGACTACCTACGAGCAGTACTTC. Amino acids: CASSLVQTTYEQYF.

The chain couples TRBV24-1 to TRBJ2-6; unclear D gene. The ends were cut back, 9 bases at V and 2 bases at J, with 10 bases in the middle. From germline, CDR1 is KGHDR and CDR2 SFDVKD. This CDR3 is built from 14 residues. The CDR3 region has the DNA TGTGCCACCGGAATAGACACTGGGGCCAACGTCCTGACTTTC. Amino acids: CATGIDTGANVLTF.

The rearrangement links TRBV19 to TRBJ1-4; tentative D call: TRBD1 (5 bases). The CDR3 is 13 amino acids. V lost 7 bases to trimming and J lost 8 bases, with 14 bases between them. The germline V gene encodes CDR1 LNHDA and CDR2 SQIVND (reference sequence). The CDR3 DNA sequence: TGTGCCAGTACGGGCAGGGTAAACGAAAAACTGTTTTTT. This codes for CASTGRVNEKLFF.

J is TRBJ1-2 and V is TRBV6-2 or TRBV6-3; weak D call: TRBD1 (6 bases). Trimming shortened V by 5 bases and J by 7 bases, and 8 bases separated the two germline ends. This CDR3 comprises 11 residues. The germline V gene encodes CDR1 MNHEY and CDR2 SVGEGT. In DNA form, the CDR3 reads TGTGCCAGCAGTACAGGGTTTGGCTACACCTTC. It codes for CASSTGFGYTF.

V and J are TRBV7-9 and TRBJ2-7; a possible D gene is TRBD1 (6 bases). This CDR3 is 15 amino acids long. With 11 bases removed from V and 2 bases from J, the gap between germline ends came to 22 bases. CDR1 and CDR2 from the germline V gene are SEHNR and FQNEAQ (reference sequence). CDR3 loop: CALGGKDSKPYEQYF. The CDR3 region has the DNA TGTGCCCTAGGCGGAAAGGACAGTAAGCCCTACGAGCAGTACTTC.

The chain joins TRBV27 to TRBJ1-3, with D perhaps matching TRBD1 (5 bases). CDR3 length equals 14 residues. From germline, CDR1 is MNHEY and CDR2 SMNVEV (reference sequence). Trimming cost V 6 bases and J 3 bases, with 12 bases left between them. Here the CDR3 DNA reads TGTGCCAGCAGGCAGGGACTAATTGGAAACACCATATATTTT. Translation gives CASRQGLIGNTIYF.

The sample holds a few counts of this clone. CDR3 residues: CASSPPIRYLWSYEQYF. The CDR3 region has the DNA TGTGCCAGCAGTCCCCCGATCAGGTATCTGTGGTCCTACGAGCAGTACTTC. J is TRBJ2-7 and V is TRBV6-2 or TRBV6-3; D uncertain. V lost 5 bases to trimming and J lost 1 base, with 21 bases between them. This CDR3 has 17 amino acids. CDR1 and CDR2 (germline): MNHEY, SVGEGT.

The rearrangement links TRBV29-1 to TRBJ2-7, with 13 bases matching TRBD2. Germline values: CDR1 SQVTM, CDR2 ANQGSEA. This CDR3 contains 13 residues. V was pared by 6 bases and J by 4 bases, with 3 bases of the junction left unmatched. CDR3 sequence (DNA): TGCAGCGTGACTAGCGGGAGGCAATACGAGCAGTACTTC. This encodes CSVTSGRQYEQYF.

The chain joins TRBV7-2 to TRBJ2-3; D gene uncertain. CDR3 size: 12 residues. Germline assignment: CDR1 SGHTA and CDR2 FQGNSA. V was clipped by 2 bases and J by 7 bases, with 7 bases between them. CDR3 amino acids: CASSLNAYTQYF. Here the CDR3 DNA reads TGTGCCAGCAGCTTAAATGCGTATACGCAGTATTTT. Complete variable domain (other parts from reference TRBV7-2 and TRBJ2-3): GAGVSQSPSNKVTEKGKDVELRCDPISGHTALYWYRQSLGQGLEFLIYFQGNSAPDKSGLPSDRFSAERTGGSVSTLTIQRTQQEDSAVYLCASSLNAYTQYFGPGTRLTVL.

The V call is TRBV7-6, the J call TRBJ2-7, with D perhaps matching TRBD2 (6 bases). CDR3 length: 14 residues. Between the trimmed V and J ends, which lost 3 bases and 0 bases, there was a span of 9 bases. Germline V CDR1 and CDR2: SGHVS, FNYEAQ. CDR3 sequence (DNA): TGTGCCAGCAGCTTCGGGAGCAACTCCTACGAGCAGTACTTC. This sequence encodes CASSFGSNSYEQYF.

The J gene is TRBJ1-2, the V gene TRBV28; 7 bases fit TRBD1. The CDR3 spans 14 residues. The germline gives CDR1 MDHEN, CDR2 SYDVKM. After removal of 7 bases from V and 3 bases from J, the junction contained 8 bases not matched to a gene. CDR3 region: CASIPGQADYGYTF. The CDR3 DNA reads as TGTGCCAGCATCCCCGGACAGGCCGACTATGGCTACACCTTC.

This clone was counted a few times. This chain joins TRBV10-2 and TRBJ1-2, with 8 bases matching TRBD1. This CDR3 is built from 13 residues. V lost 11 bases and J lost 2; bases outside the gene matches: 7. From germline, CDR1 is WSHSY and CDR2 SAAADI. The CDR3 here is CAGSRTGNYGYTF. The CDR3 DNA sequence: TGCGCCGGATCCCGGACAGGGAACTATGGCTACACCTTC.

This rearrangement joins TRBV9 to TRBJ1-3; no firm D call. The CDR3 sequence is 14 residues long. The germline gives CDR1 SGDLS, CDR2 YYNGEE. Trimming stripped 3 bases from V and 5 bases from J, with 12 bases between. The CDR3 loop is CASSAQTERNTIYF. The DNA of the CDR3 is TGTGCCAGCAGCGCTCAGACTGAGCGAAACACCATATATTTT.